These 15 T cell receptor beta chains came from one sample sequenced in a study of tumor-infiltrating lymphocytes in primary liver carcinoma. Co-extracted RNA and DNA came from about 19-30 mg of unsorted bulk tissue. TCR beta cDNA was made from 400 to 500 ng total RNA with a constant-region primer. Amplification in three nested multiplex PCR rounds with slightly modified ARM-PCR gave rise to TCR beta libraries. The study ran its first two PCR rounds for 9 to 10 cycles each, using TRBV1-TRBV30 forward primers and a C-beta reverse primer. TCRdb reanalysed the multiplex PCR reads using MiXCR and keeps one entry per CDR3 protein. The sample records about 54,000 distinct CDR3 sequences, about 80% being singletons. The sequencing sample was made of liver tumor tissue from sampling region 2. Subset indicated: tumor region T2, inferior pole. These receptors were obtained from a man between 40 and 49 years old with primary liver carcinoma and hepatitis B virus infection.

In this sample, this clonotype turned up a few times. It may be a read error: a sequence one base away is much more abundant. The chain is built from TRBV4-1 and TRBJ1-5; D gene uncertain. The germline gives CDR1 MGHRA, CDR2 YSYEKL. V gave up 5 bases and J gave up 4 bases, with 15 bases separating them. The CDR3 has 15 residues. For the CDR3, the DNA is TGCGCCAGCAGCTCAGCGGGGAGGATAAATCAGCCCCAGCATTTT. As protein: CASSSAGRINQPQHF.

As for this clonotype: Compared with germline, one end of the junction differs, possibly owing to a read error. This rearrangement joins TRBV11-2 to TRBJ2-1; TRBD2 is a possible D gene (6 bases). CDR3 length equals 14 residues. Germline values: CDR1 SGHAT, CDR2 FQNNGV. The CDR3 sequence is CASSSAGPGSEQLF. CDR3 coding DNA: TGTGCCAGCAGTTCAGCGGGTCCTGGGAGTGAGCAGCTCTTC.

This clonotype was seen a handful of times. This may stem from a read error, because a much larger clone lies one nucleotide away. The chain carries TRBV10-3 and TRBJ2-7; 10 bases map to TRBD2. Germline values: CDR1 ENHRY, CDR2 SYGVKD. This CDR3 contains 16 residues. CDR3 residues: CPIRESASGSSYEQYF. The CDR3 nucleotides read TGTCCCATCCGGGAGAGCGCTAGCGGGAGTAGCTACGAGCAGTACTTC.

As DNA, the CDR3 is TGCAGCGTTGCCAGGACGCCTCAATTCGATGAGCAGTTCTTC. Translated, it gives CSVARTPQFDEQFF. The chain links TRBV29-1 to TRBJ2-1; D not certain. Germline V CDR1 and CDR2: SQVTM, ANQGSEA. V dropped 4 bases and J dropped 8 bases, with 18 bases sitting between them. CDR3 length equals 14 residues.

To note about this clonotype: A read error may account for a junction end that differs from germline. This chain uses TRBV10-1 with TRBJ2-7; 8 nucleotides match TRBD2. The germline V gene encodes CDR1 WNHNN and CDR2 SYGVQD (reference sequence). This CDR3 contains 14 residues. CDR3 sequence (DNA): TGCGCCAGCAGTGGTAGCGGGAACGCCTACGGGCAGTACTTC. Translated: CASSGSGNAYGQYF.

A few counts support this clonotype. The chain uses TRBV27 and TRBJ1-3, with 9 bases fitting TRBD1. The CDR3 is 16 amino acids. CDR1 is MNHEY and CDR2 is SMNVEV in the germline V gene (reference sequence). With 4 bases clipped from V and 3 bases from J, the junction kept 7 bases outside the gene matches. The CDR3 reads CASSSGTGGFGNTIYF. The CDR3 DNA reads TGTGCCAGCAGTTCAGGCACAGGGGGCTTTGGAAACACCATATATTTT.

To note about this clonotype: A junction end diverges from the germline sequence, so it may reflect a read error. V is TRBV28 and J is TRBJ2-7, with a possible D match to TRBD1 (6 bases). The CDR3 covers 14 residues. Germline V gives CDR1 MDHEN, CDR2 SYDVKM. As DNA, the CDR3 is TGTGCCAGCAGTTTAAGACAGGCGGGCTACGAGCGATATTTC. Amino acid sequence: CASSLRQAGYERYF.

About this clonotype itself: The CDR3 carries no conserved terminal phenylalanine or tryptophan, so it likely arises from a read error. The chain links TRBV6-1 to TRBJ2-3, with TRBD2 identical over 7 bases. CDR3 length: 14 amino acids. Germline CDR1 and CDR2: MNHNS and SASEGT. The CDR3 sequence: CAGSAGASTDTQYL. CDR3 nucleotides: TGTGCCGGCAGTGCGGGAGCTAGCACAGATACGCAGTATCTT.

As to this clonotype: The junction differs from germline at one of its ends, possibly a read error. The V and J genes are TRBV28 and TRBJ2-7; TRBD1 aligns across 9 bases. The CDR3 extends over 18 amino acids. Germline assignment: CDR1 MDHEN and CDR2 SYDVKM. In DNA form, the CDR3 reads TGTGCCGGCAGTGTGGGCCCAGGGACAGGGCTAGGGGCCTATGAGCAGTACTTC. Translated, it gives CAGSVGPGTGLGAYEQYF.

For this clonotype: Its ends do not fully match the called genes, so a read error is possible. The chain links TRBV4-1 to TRBJ2-2; tentatively, D is TRBD1 (6 bases). This CDR3 is built from 15 residues. Germline V lookup: CDR1 MGHRA, CDR2 YSYEKL. The CDR3 DNA reads as TGCGCTAGCAGTGGGGACAAGGTTTTCACCGGGGAGCTGTTTTTT. Translating it yields CASSGDKVFTGELFF.

About this clonotype itself: Here the CDR3 omits its conserved ending phenylalanine or tryptophan, so a read error is the likely source. No DNA is shown, since the ends of the CDR3 on it are uncertain; the CDR3 is the one TCRdb lists. The chain employs TRBV11-2 and TRBJ2-7; the table gives TRBD1 as D, unverified against the DNA. CDR1 and CDR2 (germline): SGHAT, FQNNGV. The length of the CDR3 is 12 amino acids, counting both ends. CDR3 amino acids: CTSSPGGYEQCL.

About this clonotype itself: A read error may account for a junction end that differs from germline. J is TRBJ2-3 and V is TRBV4-1; unclear D gene. Germline V CDR1 and CDR2: MGHRA, YSYEKL. This CDR3 contains 14 residues. CDR3 nucleotide sequence: TGCGCCAACAGCCAAGGTCAGACCACAGATACACAGTATTTT. Protein: CANSQGQTTDTQYF.

As concerns this clonotype: One base away lies a much larger clone, so this may be a sequencing read error. The gene calls are TRBV2 and TRBJ2-3; 13 nucleotides line up with TRBD2. J was trimmed by 13 bases and V by 8 bases; bases with no gene match: 15. Germline lookup yields CDR1 SNHLY and CDR2 FYNNEI. This CDR3 spans 15 amino acids. CDR3 coding DNA: TGTGCCAGCCAAGATCGACTAGCGGGAGGATTACCCAAGTATTTT. Its protein is CASQDRLAGGLPKYF.

The V and J genes are TRBV11-2 and TRBJ1-2; D ambiguous. The germline V gene encodes CDR1 SGHAT and CDR2 FQNNGV. The CDR3 contains 14 residues. The CDR3 region is CVRSPAYSDYGYTF. Here the CDR3 DNA reads TGTGTCAGGAGCCCAGCCTACAGTGACTATGGCTACACCTTC.

As for this clonotype: The conserved phenylalanine or tryptophan normally closing the CDR3 is absent here, so this likely arose from a read error. V gene TRBV11-3 combines with J gene TRBJ2-3; D might be TRBD1 (6 bases). The assigned J gene may be wrong: the sequence end matches TRBJ1-5 better. The CDR3 totals 15 residues. Germline assignment: CDR1 SGHNT and CDR2 YENEEA. CDR3 DNA: TGTACCAGCAGTTCCGGAGGGGGAGGCACAGATACGCAGCATTTA. Translation: CTSSSGGGGTDTQHL.